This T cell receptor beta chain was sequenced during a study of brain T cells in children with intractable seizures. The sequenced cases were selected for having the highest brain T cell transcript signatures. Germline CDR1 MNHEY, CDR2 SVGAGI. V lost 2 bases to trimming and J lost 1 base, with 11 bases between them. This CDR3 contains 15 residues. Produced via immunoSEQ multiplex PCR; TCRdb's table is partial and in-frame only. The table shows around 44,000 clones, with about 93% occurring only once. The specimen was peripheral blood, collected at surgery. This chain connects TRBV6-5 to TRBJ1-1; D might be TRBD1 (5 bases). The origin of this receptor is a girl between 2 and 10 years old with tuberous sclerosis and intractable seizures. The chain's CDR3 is CASSYIGTENTEAFF. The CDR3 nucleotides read TGTGCCAGCAGTTACATCGGGACGGAGAACACTGAAGCTTTCTTT.